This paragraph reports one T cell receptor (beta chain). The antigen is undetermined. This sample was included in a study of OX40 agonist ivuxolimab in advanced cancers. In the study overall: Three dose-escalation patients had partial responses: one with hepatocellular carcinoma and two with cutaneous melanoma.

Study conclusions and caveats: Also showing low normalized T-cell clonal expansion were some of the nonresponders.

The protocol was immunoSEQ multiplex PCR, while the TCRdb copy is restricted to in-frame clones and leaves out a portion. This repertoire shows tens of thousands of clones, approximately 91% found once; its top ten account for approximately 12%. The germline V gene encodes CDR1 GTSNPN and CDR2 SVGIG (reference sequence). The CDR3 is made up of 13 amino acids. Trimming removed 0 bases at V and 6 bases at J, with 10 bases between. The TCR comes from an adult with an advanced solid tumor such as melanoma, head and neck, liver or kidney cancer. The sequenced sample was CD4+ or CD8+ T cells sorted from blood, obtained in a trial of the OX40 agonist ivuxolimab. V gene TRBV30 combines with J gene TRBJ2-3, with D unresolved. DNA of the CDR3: TGTGCCTGGAGTGTCGACTTCGCGGATACGCAGTATTTT. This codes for CAWSVDFADTQYF. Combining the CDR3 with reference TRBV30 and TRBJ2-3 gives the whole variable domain SQTIHQWPATLVQPVGSPLSLECTVEGTSNPNLYWYRQAAGRGLQLLFYSVGIGQISSEVPQNLSASRPQDRQFILSSKKLLLSDSGFYLCAWSVDFADTQYFGPGTRLTVL.